This T cell receptor beta chain was recovered during a study of identical twins. Study observations and caveats: Models underpredicted monozygotic twin sharing of out-of-frame TCR alpha. Insertions ran lower in abundant cord blood beta clonotypes, though not in memory repertoires.

CDR1 SGHAT and CDR2 FQNNGV come from the germline V gene. Trimming removed 5 bases from V and 2 bases from J; junction bases left unmatched: 15. The CDR3 extends over 19 amino acids. Template switching, a step in the protocol, added a universal primer site, and cDNA carried unique molecular identifiers. In TCRdb, the 5' RACE reads were re-called with MiXCR into one record per CDR3 protein. The sample records 200,000 to 250,000 distinct CDR3 sequences, 7.5% being singletons. In the case of this clonotype: Its antigen is currently unknown.

The sample was also reused in another study, on yellow fever vaccine responses in identical twins. This second report adds: A vaccine T cell response that seemed partly convergent and partly personalized was reported in twins.

Sequenced material: memory (CD45RO+) T cells sorted from blood. V and J are TRBV11-2 and TRBJ2-3, with 11 bases fitting TRBD2. The source is a young woman in good health. CDR3 sequence: CASSVGKLAGGAYTDTQYF. The CDR3 DNA sequence: TGTGCCAGCAGCGTAGGGAAGCTAGCGGGGGGCGCGTACACAGATACGCAGTATTTT.